The next 29 T cell receptor beta chains were all read from a single sample in a study of T cell changes during pregnancy in multiple sclerosis. Sequencing used immunoSEQ multiplex PCR; TCRdb keeps in-frame clones, though not all of them. The table records about 50,000 clones, more than 85% of them present only once. Specimen: CD8+ T cells from peripheral blood mononuclear cells, collected after pregnancy. These receptors originate from a female donor with multiple sclerosis, enrolled in a pregnancy study.

The genes are TRBV19 and TRBJ1-2; D is unresolved. This CDR3 has 14 residues. The germline V gene encodes CDR1 LNHDA and CDR2 SQIVND (reference sequence). V lost 5 bases and J lost 4, with 14 bases in between. The CDR3 DNA sequence: TGTGCCAGTAGTCCCGCCACAGCAGGCTATGGCTACACCTTC. Its translation is CASSPATAGYGYTF.

The rearrangement uses TRBV27 and TRBJ2-5, with D possibly being TRBD2 (5 bases). The CDR3 is made up of 12 amino acids. Germline CDR1 is MNHEY and CDR2 is SMNVEV (reference sequence). Trimming took 11 bases from V and 1 from J, leaving 11 bases between them. CDR3 DNA sequence: TGTGCCGGAGGCAGGAGCCAAGAGACCCAGTACTTC. This codes for CAGGRSQETQYF.

This clone was found once. V gene TRBV4-1 combines with J gene TRBJ2-5, with 10 bases aligning to TRBD2. J gave up 2 bases and V 0 bases, and 3 bases lay outside the gene matches. In germline, CDR1 is MGHRA, CDR2 YSYEKL. The CDR3 extends over 16 amino acids. CDR3: CASSQEGAGGQETQYF. The CDR3 bases are TGCGCCAGCAGCCAAGAGGGAGCGGGAGGGCAAGAGACCCAGTACTTC.

Comment on this clone: The junction departs from germline at one end; a sequencing error may be responsible. The rearrangement links TRBV7-3 to TRBJ2-1; 7 bases match TRBD2. This CDR3 is 13 amino acids long. The germline CDR1 and CDR2 sequences are SGHTA and FQGTGA. Written as DNA, the CDR3 is TGTGCCAGCAGCTTCAATCCTAGCGGTTATAGGGTCTTC. This codes for CASSFNPSGYRVF.

This clone was counted a single time. The rearrangement links TRBV27 to TRBJ1-2; maybe TRBD1 (5 bases). This CDR3 is 12 amino acids long. The V and J ends lost 4 bases and 13 bases respectively, with 16 bases between them. Per germline, CDR1 MNHEY and CDR2 SMNVEV (reference sequence). The DNA for the CDR3 is TGTGCCAGCAGTTCCGGGACTCAGTCCCCCACCTTC. Translation gives CASSSGTQSPTF.

V is TRBV5-4 and J is TRBJ2-7; 8 nucleotides match TRBD1. The CDR3 runs to 13 residues. V shed 4 bases, J shed 3 bases, and the junction held 3 bases outside the gene matches. Germline values: CDR1 SGHNT, CDR2 YYREEE (reference sequence). CDR3 sequence reads: CASSAGTGYEQYF. CDR3 in DNA: TGTGCCAGCAGCGCGGGGACAGGCTACGAGCAGTACTTC.

The J gene is TRBJ2-5, the V gene TRBV19; 8 bases are a match to TRBD1. The CDR3 consists of 15 residues. The V segment lost 3 bases and the J segment 5 bases; nucleotides outside the gene matches: 8. Per the germline V gene, CDR1 is LNHDA and CDR2 is SQIVND (reference sequence). The CDR3 reads CASSIWTGLRETQYF. For the CDR3, the DNA is TGTGCCAGTAGTATCTGGACAGGGCTTAGGGAGACCCAGTACTTC.

The genes are TRBV7-7 and TRBJ2-1; 7 nucleotides agree with TRBD2. With V trimmed by 2 bases and J by 6 bases, 7 bases remained unmatched. The CDR3 sequence is 15 residues long. Germline assignment: CDR1 SSHAT and CDR2 FNYEAQ (reference sequence). Written as DNA, the CDR3 is TGTGCCAGCAGCTTAAGCGGGGCGCTCTTCAATGAGCAGTTCTTC. Its translation: CASSLSGALFNEQFF.

The table lists this clone with a few counts. The chain couples TRBV9 to TRBJ1-1, with D perhaps matching TRBD1 (6 bases). The CDR3 totals 14 residues. The germline V and J ends were trimmed by 5 bases and 10 bases, with 21 bases remaining between them. Per the germline V gene, CDR1 is SGDLS and CDR2 is YYNGEE. In nucleotides, the CDR3 is TGTGCCAGCAGAGCGACAGGTCATGTAAGTGGAGCTTTCTTT. Translation: CASRATGHVSGAFF.

V and J are TRBV7-9 and TRBJ2-3; TRBD2 matches 7 bases. The CDR3 is 16 amino acids. V gave up 5 bases and J gave up 3 bases; unmatched junction bases: 11. Germline V gives CDR1 SEHNR, CDR2 FQNEAQ (reference sequence). CDR3: CASSPMMGGRTDTQYF. The CDR3 DNA reads as TGTGCCAGCAGCCCGATGATGGGCGGGAGAACAGATACGCAGTATTTT.

This clone was detected only once. The J gene is TRBJ2-7, the V gene TRBV5-4; 7 positions agree with TRBD1. V was clipped by 0 bases and J by 4 bases; unmatched bases: 4. The CDR3 spans 14 residues. Germline V CDR1 and CDR2: SGHNT, YYREEE (reference sequence). The CDR3 sequence: CASSLDRDSYEQYF. For the CDR3, the DNA is TGTGCCAGCAGCTTGGACCGGGACAGTTACGAGCAGTACTTC. Complete variable domain (other parts from reference TRBV5-4 and TRBJ2-7): ETGVTQSPTHLIKTRGQQVTLRCSSQSGHNTVSWYQQALGQGPQFIFQYYREEENGRGNFPPRFSGLQFPNYSSELNVNALELDDSALYLCASSLDRDSYEQYFGPGTRLTVT.

The J gene is TRBJ1-4, the V gene TRBV7-6; D is possibly TRBD1 (6 bases). Germline V gene sequence: CDR1 SGHVS, CDR2 FNYEAQ. With 5 bases removed from V and 8 bases from J, the gap between germline ends came to 18 bases. CDR3 size: 15 residues. This CDR3 is CASSQPTGSHEKLFF. The CDR3 DNA is TGTGCCAGCAGCCAGCCGACAGGTTCGCACGAAAAACTGTTTTTT.

This chain links TRBV29-1 with TRBJ1-1; D unresolved. The germline V gene encodes CDR1 SQVTM and CDR2 ANQGSEA. CDR3 length: 12 residues. V gave up 8 bases and J gave up 4 bases, with 14 bases separating them. The CDR3 sequence is CSSPSGGTEAFF. The CDR3 DNA reads TGCAGCTCCCCGTCTGGAGGCACTGAAGCTTTCTTT.

This clone has just one count. The chain combines TRBV29-1 with TRBJ1-2; D is unresolved. Germline V CDR1 and CDR2: SQVTM, ANQGSEA. V gave up 0 bases and J gave up 4 bases, with 12 bases separating them. This CDR3 contains 14 residues. The CDR3 coding sequence is TGCAGCGTTGAAGATAGCCAGCTCCGCTATGGCTACACCTTC. Protein product: CSVEDSQLRYGYTF.

This chain joins TRBV10-1 and TRBJ2-7; D is unclear. V lost 3 bases and J 7 bases, leaving 10 bases between the germline ends. CDR1 is WNHNN, CDR2 SYGVQD, per germline (reference sequence). This CDR3 contains 12 residues. The CDR3, as DNA: TGCGCCAGCAGTGACAGTAGCTCGGAGCAGTACTTC. This translates into CASSDSSSEQYF.

The chain uses TRBV20-1 and TRBJ2-7; D is undetermined. Germline V gives CDR1 DFQATT, CDR2 SNEGSKA (reference sequence). The CDR3 has 11 residues. Trimming removed 7 bases at V and 9 bases at J, with 16 bases between. The CDR3 DNA reads TGCAGTGTTCACGGTGGTGGAGTGCAGTACTTC. Its protein product is CSVHGGGVQYF.

This rearrangement joins TRBV7-2 to TRBJ1-1; weak D call: TRBD1 (5 bases). There are 12 residues in the CDR3. Per the germline V gene, CDR1 is SGHTA and CDR2 is FQGNSA. Trimming shortened V by 4 bases and J by 11 bases, and 14 bases separated the two germline ends. This chain's CDR3 is CASSSGGHEAFF. CDR3 nucleotides: TGTGCCAGCAGCTCGGGTGGACATGAGGCTTTCTTT. Filled out from reference TRBV7-2 and TRBJ1-1, the complete variable domain reads GAGVSQSPSNKVTEKGKDVELRCDPISGHTALYWYRQSLGQGLEFLIYFQGNSAPDKSGLPSDRFSAERTGGSVSTLTIQRTQQEDSAVYLCASSSGGHEAFFGQGTRLTVV.

The chain joins TRBV18 to TRBJ2-3; TRBD2 agrees at 15 bases. The CDR3 extends over 20 amino acids. Germline loops: CDR1 KGHSH, CDR2 LQKENI. J was trimmed by 5 bases and V by 3 bases; bases with no gene match: 15. DNA for the CDR3: TGTGCCAGCTCACCCTCCGGGACTAGCGGGGGGACCCGCCCGGAAGATACGCAGTATTTT. It specifies CASSPSGTSGGTRPEDTQYF.

The chain uses TRBV4-1 and TRBJ1-5; tentatively, D is TRBD1 (5 bases). There are 16 residues in the CDR3. Trimming left V 0 bases short and J 7 bases short, with 16 bases between. CDR1 and CDR2 from the germline V gene are MGHRA and YSYEKL. CDR3 loop: CASSQDLGTGRQPQHF. Written as DNA, the CDR3 is TGCGCCAGCAGCCAAGACTTGGGAACAGGACGCCAGCCCCAGCATTTT.

The genes are TRBV9 and TRBJ2-4, with 8 nucleotides matching TRBD1. This CDR3 is 14 amino acids long. After removal of 3 bases from V and 4 bases from J, the junction contained 3 bases not matched to a gene. The germline CDR1 and CDR2 sequences are SGDLS and YYNGEE. CDR3 sequence (DNA): TGTGCCAGCAGCGCGGGACAGGAGAAAAACATTCAGTACTTC. It specifies CASSAGQEKNIQYF.

A remark on this clone: Germline is not matched at one junction end, which may reflect a read error. This chain links TRBV19 with TRBJ2-7, with 7 bases aligning to TRBD2. Germline V CDR1 and CDR2: LNHDA, SQIVND (reference sequence). This CDR3 region has 13 residues. DNA of the CDR3: TGTGCCAGTAGTATAGCTTCGGGGGGATCGGTGGACTTC. It is translated as CASSIASGGSVDF. Full variable domain (remainder filled in from reference TRBV19 and TRBJ2-7): DGGITQSPKYLFRKEGQNVTLSCEQNLNHDAMYWYRQDPGQGLRLIYYSQIVNDFQKGDIAEGYSVSREKKESFPLTVTSAQKNPTAFYLCASSIASGGSVDFGPGTRLTVT.

This sequence joins TRBV4-3 and TRBJ1-2, with TRBD1 matching over 10 bases. V gave up 3 bases and J gave up 9 bases; unmatched junction bases: 10. Germline V gene lookup returns CDR1 LGHNA and CDR2 YSLEER. CDR3 length equals 15 residues. The CDR3, as DNA: TGCGCCAGCAGCCAGGCGGGACAGGGGCAATTTAGCTACACCTTC. Translated: CASSQAGQGQFSYTF.

V gene TRBV7-3 combines with J gene TRBJ1-4; 10 bases are a match to TRBD1. This CDR3 spans 19 amino acids. CDR1 and CDR2 from the germline V gene are SGHTA and FQGTGA. J was trimmed by 6 bases and V by 5 bases; bases with no gene match: 18. CDR3 in amino acids: CASSAGTGALELSHEKLFF. In DNA, the CDR3 is TGTGCCAGCAGCGCAGGGACAGGGGCATTGGAACTTAGTCATGAAAAACTGTTTTTT. Full variable domain (remainder filled in from reference TRBV7-3 and TRBJ1-4): GAGVSQTPSNKVTEKGKYVELRCDPISGHTALYWYRQSLGQGPEFLIYFQGTGAADDSGLPNDRFFAVRPEGSVSTLKIQRTERGDSAVYLCASSAGTGALELSHEKLFFGSGTQLSVL.

This clone was seen just once. The J gene is TRBJ2-1, the V gene TRBV30; TRBD1 matches 7 bases. The CDR3 is 15 amino acids. The V and J ends lost 2 bases and 6 bases, in that order; junction bases with no gene match: 10. Looked up from germline, CDR1 is GTSNPN and CDR2 is SVGIG (reference sequence). In nucleotides, the CDR3 is TGTGCCTGGAGTTCCGGGACAGCGCTAATCAATGAGCAGTTCTTC. Its protein is CAWSSGTALINEQFF.

This chain connects TRBV7-8 to TRBJ2-3, with D possibly TRBD1 on 6 matching bases. Trimming stripped 1 base from V and 2 bases from J, with 16 bases between. CDR1 and CDR2 from the germline V gene are SGHVS and FQNEAQ. This CDR3 contains 17 residues. CDR3 DNA: TGTGCCAGCAGCTTAGAGGTAACGGGACACTACACAGATACGCAGTATTTT. Translated, it gives CASSLEVTGHYTDTQYF.

In its sample, this clone was seen a few times. J is TRBJ2-1 and V is TRBV6-4, with D tentatively TRBD2 (6 bases). Germline V gene lookup returns CDR1 MRHNA and CDR2 SNTAGT. CDR3 length: 16 amino acids. The V and J ends lost 2 bases and 6 bases respectively, with 17 bases between them. The CDR3 DNA is TGTGCCAGCAGTGACACGGCAGGGAGGAGTAGCAATGAGCAGTTCTTC. Encoded protein: CASSDTAGRSSNEQFF.

J is TRBJ1-1 and V is TRBV7-9; the D is unclear. The V gene lost 0 bases and the J gene lost 7 bases, with 9 bases spanning the gap. The CDR3 is 13 amino acids. CDR1 is SEHNR and CDR2 is FQNEAQ in the germline V gene (reference sequence). CDR3 nucleotides: TGTGCCAGCAGCTTAGCCGAGGCCTTTGAAGCTTTCTTT. Its translation is CASSLAEAFEAFF.

The rearrangement links TRBV15 to TRBJ2-2; the D gene is possibly TRBD1 (6 bases). CDR3 length: 15 residues. Trimming cost V 6 bases and J 6 bases, with 17 bases left between them. Germline CDR1 is LNHNV and CDR2 is YYDKDF (reference sequence). CDR3: CATSNRDNPAGELFF. CDR3 DNA: TGTGCCACCAGTAACCGGGACAACCCAGCCGGGGAGCTGTTTTTT. Variable domain in full (rest from reference TRBV15 and TRBJ2-2): DAMVIQNPRYQVTQFGKPVTLSCSQTLNHNVMYWYQQKSSQAPKLLFHYYDKDFNNEADTPDNFQSRRPNTSFCFLDIRSPGLGDTAMYLCATSNRDNPAGELFFGEGSRLTVL.

The J gene is TRBJ1-1, the V gene TRBV27; maybe TRBD1 (5 bases). Germline V gives CDR1 MNHEY, CDR2 SMNVEV (reference sequence). The V end lost 4 bases, the J end lost 1 base, and 13 bases lay between the germline ends. The CDR3 is 15 amino acids. DNA for the CDR3: TGTGCCAGCAGTTCTCGACAGAGGCAGAACACTGAAGCTTTCTTT. Translated, it gives CASSSRQRQNTEAFF.